This T cell receptor (beta chain) was documented in a study of T cell responses to AZD1222 COVID-19 vaccine. TCRdb's copy holds only in-frame clones and misses some; the assay was immunoSEQ multiplex PCR. The sample lists 150,000 or so clones; 80% to 95% were seen once. Study conclusions and caveats: Donors were largely white British and mainly female; clonal diversity was possibly underestimated.

In the case of this clone: As yet, its antigen is unknown.

The clonotype originates from an adult in good health. The starting material was peripheral blood, obtained on day 0 of AZD1222 vaccination.

The CDR3 protein is CASSTDRGGQPQHF. Here the CDR3 DNA reads TGTGCCAGTAGTACCGACAGGGGAGGGCAGCCCCAGCATTTT. The V call is TRBV19, the J call TRBJ1-5; 8 bases align to TRBD1. The CDR3 sequence is 14 residues long. V dropped 4 bases and J dropped 7; count of bases not matched to a gene: 6. The germline V gene has CDR1 LNHDA and CDR2 SQIVND (reference sequence). The entire variable domain, with the rest obtained from reference TRBV19 and TRBJ1-5, is as follows: DGGITQSPKYLFRKEGQNVTLSCEQNLNHDAMYWYRQDPGQGLRLIYYSQIVNDFQKGDIAEGYSVSREKKESFPLTVTSAQKNPTAFYLCASSTDRGGQPQHFGDGTRLSIL.